This record covers a single TCR beta chain. The sample is drawn from a study of cytomegalovirus exposure and HLA in healthy donors. This table comes from immunoSEQ multiplex PCR, and its TCRdb copy is limited to in-frame clones, with some not included. The table lists more than 140,000 clones, about 89% of them singletons. Germline CDR1 LGHNA, CDR2 YSLEER. V was pared by 3 bases and J by 7 bases, with 11 bases of the junction left unmatched. The CDR3 has 16 residues. The donors formed part of the approximately 110-subject validation cohort, distinct from the roughly 670-subject first cohort. Sequenced sample: PBMCs. The clonotype comes from a woman aged 18-30 years in good health and CMV-seropositive. This chain links TRBV4-3 with TRBJ2-1; 8 bases are shared with TRBD1. The DNA for the CDR3 is TGCGCCAGCAGCCAGCAAGGGCCAGGGGGCGTAAATGAGCAGTTCTTC. It specifies CASSQQGPGGVNEQFF.